This note documents a single T cell receptor (beta chain) sequence. In germline, CDR1 is MNHEY, CDR2 SVGEGT. CDR3 length equals 15 residues. The V and J ends lost 6 bases and 2 bases, in that order; junction bases with no gene match: 8. The method was immunoSEQ multiplex PCR; TCRdb's version includes in-frame clones alone and lacks a portion of them. The sample contains 43,000 or so clones, around 82% of which appear only once. The data derive from a study of blood T cell repertoires in COVID-19. Study in general: The study drew acute and convalescent COVID-19 samples from the United States, Italy and Spain.

The chain is built from TRBV6-2 or TRBV6-3 and TRBJ2-3, with TRBD2 matching 7 bases. The sequence was obtained from a woman aged 80 or over with acute or convalescent COVID-19. The sequencing sample was made of peripheral blood. CDR3 loop: CASSRLAHVTDTQYF. Written as DNA, the CDR3 is TGTGCCAGCAGCCGACTAGCTCATGTCACAGATACGCAGTATTTT.